A single count supports the clone carrying this T cell receptor (beta chain). Antigen unknown. The V segment lost 2 bases and the J segment 4 bases; nucleotides outside the gene matches: 5. CDR1 and CDR2 from the germline V gene are SQVTM and ANQGSEA. The CDR3 runs 13 residues. Amplification used 60 Vbeta primers and 13 Jbeta primers. Sequenced by immunoSEQ multiplex PCR; TCRdb stores in-frame clones only, minus some. Here the sample spans 100,000 to 150,000 clones, more than 65% being singletons. This sample was taken from a study of cytomegalovirus exposure and HLA in healthy donors. Study-level background: An analysis done earlier identified around 100 million unique TCR beta sequences from about 179 million T cells.

Study-level points and caveats: Only CMV serostatus was available as immune exposure information. The study designated 150 or so TCR beta chains cytomegalovirus-associated.

The V call is TRBV29-1, the J call TRBJ2-7; 7 bases map to TRBD2. Sequencing was done on a sample of PBMCs. The source of this sequence is a male donor in good health and CMV-seropositive. CDR3 DNA: TGCAGCGTTGAATTGACTAGCAGTTACGAGCAGTACTTC. Protein product: CSVELTSSYEQYF.